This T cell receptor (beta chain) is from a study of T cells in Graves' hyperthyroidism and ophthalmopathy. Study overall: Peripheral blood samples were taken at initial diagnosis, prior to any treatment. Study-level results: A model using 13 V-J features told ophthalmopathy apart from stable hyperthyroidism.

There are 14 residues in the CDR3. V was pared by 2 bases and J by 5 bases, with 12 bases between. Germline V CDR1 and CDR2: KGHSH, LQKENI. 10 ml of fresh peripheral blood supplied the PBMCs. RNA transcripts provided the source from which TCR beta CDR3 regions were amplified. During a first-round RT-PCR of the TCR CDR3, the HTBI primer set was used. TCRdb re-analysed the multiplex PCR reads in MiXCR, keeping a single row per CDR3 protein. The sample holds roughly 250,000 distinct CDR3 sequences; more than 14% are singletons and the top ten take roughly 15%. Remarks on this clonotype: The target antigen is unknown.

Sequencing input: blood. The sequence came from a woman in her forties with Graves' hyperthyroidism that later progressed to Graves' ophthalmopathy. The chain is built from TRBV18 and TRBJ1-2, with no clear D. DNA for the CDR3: TGTGCCAGCTCACCAGCGACCCCGGAATATGGCTACACCTTC. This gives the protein CASSPATPEYGYTF.